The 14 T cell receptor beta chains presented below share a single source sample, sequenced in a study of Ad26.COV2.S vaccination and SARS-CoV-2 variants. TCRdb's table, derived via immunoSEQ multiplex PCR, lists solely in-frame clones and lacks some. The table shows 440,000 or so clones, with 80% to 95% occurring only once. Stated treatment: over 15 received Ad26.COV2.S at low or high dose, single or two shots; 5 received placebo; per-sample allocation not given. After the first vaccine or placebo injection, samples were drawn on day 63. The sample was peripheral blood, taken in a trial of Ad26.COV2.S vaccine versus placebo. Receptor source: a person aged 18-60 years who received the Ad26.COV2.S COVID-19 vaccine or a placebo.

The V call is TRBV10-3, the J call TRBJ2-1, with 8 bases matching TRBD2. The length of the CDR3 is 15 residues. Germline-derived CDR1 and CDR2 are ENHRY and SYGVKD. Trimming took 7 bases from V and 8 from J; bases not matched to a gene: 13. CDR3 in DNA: TGTGCCATCAAGAGCGGGCGGGAGGTTTTGGATGAGCAGTTCTTC. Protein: CAIKSGREVLDEQFF.

The CDR3 DNA follows: TGTGCCAGCAGCCAAGCTCCCCAGTACGAGCAGTACTTC. Its protein product is CASSQAPQYEQYF. The chain combines TRBV4-2 with TRBJ2-7, with D uncertain. V lost 1 base, J lost 4 bases, and 8 bases lay in between. Germline CDR1 and CDR2: LGHNA and YNFKEQ. The CDR3 is 13 residues long.

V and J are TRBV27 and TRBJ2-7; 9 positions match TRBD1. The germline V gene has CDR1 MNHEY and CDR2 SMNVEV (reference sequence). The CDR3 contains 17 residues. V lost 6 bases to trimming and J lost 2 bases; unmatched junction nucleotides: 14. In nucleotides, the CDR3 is TGTGCCAGCAGGGAACTTGGAACCGGGACAGGGCCCTACGAGCAGTACTTC. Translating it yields CASRELGTGTGPYEQYF.

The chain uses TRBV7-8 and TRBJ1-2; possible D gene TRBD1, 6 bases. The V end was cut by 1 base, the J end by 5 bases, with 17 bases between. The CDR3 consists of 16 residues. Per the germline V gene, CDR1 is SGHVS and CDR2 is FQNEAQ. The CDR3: CASSLVQQGGEYGYTF. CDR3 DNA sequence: TGTGCCAGCAGCTTAGTTCAACAGGGAGGGGAATATGGCTACACCTTC.

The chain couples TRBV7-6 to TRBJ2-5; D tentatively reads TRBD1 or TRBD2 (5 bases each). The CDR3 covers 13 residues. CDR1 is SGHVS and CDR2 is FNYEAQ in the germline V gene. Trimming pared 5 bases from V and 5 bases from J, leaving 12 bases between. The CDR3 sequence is CASSRAREETQYF. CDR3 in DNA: TGTGCCAGCAGCCGCGCCAGGGAGGAGACCCAGTACTTC.

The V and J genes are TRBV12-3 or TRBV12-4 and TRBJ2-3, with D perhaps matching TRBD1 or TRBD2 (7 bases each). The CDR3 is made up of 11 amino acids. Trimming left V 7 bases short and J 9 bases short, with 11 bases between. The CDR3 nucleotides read TGTGCCAGCACTCAGGGGGGGACGCAGTATTTT. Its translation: CASTQGGTQYF.

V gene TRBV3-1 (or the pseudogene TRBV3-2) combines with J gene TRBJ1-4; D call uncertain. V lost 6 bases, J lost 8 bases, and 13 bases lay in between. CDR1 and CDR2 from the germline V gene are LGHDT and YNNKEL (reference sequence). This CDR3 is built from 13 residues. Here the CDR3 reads CASRHGDREKLFF. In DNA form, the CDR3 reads TGTGCCAGCAGGCACGGGGATCGGGAAAAACTGTTTTTT.

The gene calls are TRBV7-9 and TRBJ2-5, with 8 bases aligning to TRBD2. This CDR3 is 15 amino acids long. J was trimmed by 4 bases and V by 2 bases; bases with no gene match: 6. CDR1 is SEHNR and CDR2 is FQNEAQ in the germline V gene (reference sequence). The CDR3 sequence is CASSLYREGGETQYF. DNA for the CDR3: TGTGCCAGCAGCTTATATCGGGAGGGAGGAGAGACCCAGTACTTC.

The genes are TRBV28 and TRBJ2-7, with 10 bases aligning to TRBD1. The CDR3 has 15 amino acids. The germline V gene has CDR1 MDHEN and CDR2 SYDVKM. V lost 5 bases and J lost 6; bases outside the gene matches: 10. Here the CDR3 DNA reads TGTGCCAGCAGTACCCCGGGACAGGGGCTCCCCGAGCAGTACTTC. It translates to CASSTPGQGLPEQYF. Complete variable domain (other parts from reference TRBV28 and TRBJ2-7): DVKVTQSSRYLVKRTGEKVFLECVQDMDHENMFWYRQDPGLGLRLIYFSYDVKMKEKGDIPEGYSVSREKKERFSLILESASTNQTSMYLCASSTPGQGLPEQYFGPGTRLTVT.

CDR3 nucleotide sequence: TGTGCCAGCAGCTTAACACAGCAAGAGACCCAGTACTTC. It is translated as CASSLTQQETQYF. The genes are TRBV11-1 and TRBJ2-5; no definite D call. Germline V gene sequence: CDR1 SGHAT, CDR2 FQDESV (reference sequence). The CDR3 is 13 residues long. V was pared by 2 bases and J by 2 bases, with 6 bases between.

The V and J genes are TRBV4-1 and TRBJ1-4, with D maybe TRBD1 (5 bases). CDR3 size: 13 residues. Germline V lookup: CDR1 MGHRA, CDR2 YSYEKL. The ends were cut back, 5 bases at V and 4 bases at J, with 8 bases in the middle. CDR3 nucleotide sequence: TGCGCCAGCAGCACGGGACTTAATGAAAAACTGTTTTTT. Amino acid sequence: CASSTGLNEKLFF.

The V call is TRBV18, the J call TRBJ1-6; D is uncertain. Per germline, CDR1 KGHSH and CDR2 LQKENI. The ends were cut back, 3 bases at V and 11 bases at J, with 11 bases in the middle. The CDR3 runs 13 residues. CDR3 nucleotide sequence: TGTGCCAGCTCACCCTTAGACGGGACACCCCTCCACTTT. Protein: CASSPLDGTPLHF. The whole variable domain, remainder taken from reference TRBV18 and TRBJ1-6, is NAGVMQNPRHLVRRRGQEARLRCSPMKGHSHVYWYRQLPEEGLKFMVYLQKENIIDESGMPKERFSAEFPKEGPSILRIQQVVRGDSAAYFCASSPLDGTPLHFGNGTRLTVT.

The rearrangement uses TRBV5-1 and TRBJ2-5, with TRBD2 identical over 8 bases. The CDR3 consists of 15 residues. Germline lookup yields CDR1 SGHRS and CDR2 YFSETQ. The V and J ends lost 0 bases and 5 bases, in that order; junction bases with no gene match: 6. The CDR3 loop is CASSLGATSEETQYF. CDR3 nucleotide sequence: TGCGCCAGCAGCTTGGGGGCGACTAGCGAGGAGACCCAGTACTTC.

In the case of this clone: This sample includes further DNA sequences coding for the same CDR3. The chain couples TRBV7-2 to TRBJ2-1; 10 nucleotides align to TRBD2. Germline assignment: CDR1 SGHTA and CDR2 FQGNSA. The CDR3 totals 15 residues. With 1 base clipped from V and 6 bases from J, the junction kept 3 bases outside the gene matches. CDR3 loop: CASSLELAGSNEQFF. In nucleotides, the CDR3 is TGTGCCAGCAGCTTAGAACTAGCGGGAAGCAATGAGCAGTTCTTC.